This TCR beta chain was documented in a study of molecular identifiers for immune sequencing clone quantification. Across the study: In replicates, the authors split RNA from 20,000 or 100,000 naive CD8 cells five ways and sequenced four. Broader study findings: For highly expanded clones, sizes could be underestimated when identical TCR molecules share a barcode.

V was shortened by 1 base and J by 2 bases, with 21 bases between the two germline ends. The CDR3 length is 18 residues. The germline gives CDR1 MGHRA, CDR2 YSYEKL. This clonotype came up a few times. What it recognizes is unknown. Previously described methods with listed TCR primers produced the bulk TCR libraries. Each CDR3 protein is one row after TCRdb ran MiXCR on the PCR reads. The sample includes approximately 500,000 distinct CDR3 sequences, about 22% seen only once; the top ten take about 0.84%. Libraries used about 20,000 to 1,100,000 sorted naive CD8 T cells and 10%, 30% or 50% RNA input. The chain joins TRBV4-1 to TRBJ2-7, with D possibly TRBD1 on 7 matching bases. The sequenced sample was naive CD8+ T cells from blood, with Jurkat cell RNA spiked in. Subset specified: FACS-sorted CD8+CD4-CCR7+CD45RA+ naive T cells. The clonotype originates from a human donor in good health. Some libraries in this study had Jurkat cell RNA spiked in. CDR3 sequence: CASSQVHLGRGAPYEQYF. As DNA, the CDR3 is TGCGCCAGCAGCCAAGTCCATCTTGGCAGGGGGGCCCCCTACGAGCAGTACTTC.